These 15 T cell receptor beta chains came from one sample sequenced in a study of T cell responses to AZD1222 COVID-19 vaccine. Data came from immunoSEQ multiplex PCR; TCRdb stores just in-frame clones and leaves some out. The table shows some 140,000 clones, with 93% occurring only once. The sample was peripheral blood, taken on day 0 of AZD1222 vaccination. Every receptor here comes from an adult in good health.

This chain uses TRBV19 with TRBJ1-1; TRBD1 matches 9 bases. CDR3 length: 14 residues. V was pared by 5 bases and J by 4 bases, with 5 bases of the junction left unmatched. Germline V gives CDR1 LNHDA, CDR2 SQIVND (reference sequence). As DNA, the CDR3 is TGTGCCAGTAGTCAGGACAGGGGTTTCACTGAAGCTTTCTTT. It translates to CASSQDRGFTEAFF. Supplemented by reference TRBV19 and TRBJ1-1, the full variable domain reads DGGITQSPKYLFRKEGQNVTLSCEQNLNHDAMYWYRQDPGQGLRLIYYSQIVNDFQKGDIAEGYSVSREKKESFPLTVTSAQKNPTAFYLCASSQDRGFTEAFFGQGTRLTVV.

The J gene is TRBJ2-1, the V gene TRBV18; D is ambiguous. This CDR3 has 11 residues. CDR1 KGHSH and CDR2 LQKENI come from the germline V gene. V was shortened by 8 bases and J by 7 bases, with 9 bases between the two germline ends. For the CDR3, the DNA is TGTGCCAGCCAAATTAAGAATGAGCAGTTCTTC. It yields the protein CASQIKNEQFF.

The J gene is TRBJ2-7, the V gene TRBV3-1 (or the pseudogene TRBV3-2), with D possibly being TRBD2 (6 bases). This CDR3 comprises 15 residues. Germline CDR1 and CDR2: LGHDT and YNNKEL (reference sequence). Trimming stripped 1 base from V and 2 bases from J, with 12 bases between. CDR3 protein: CASSQGRGWAYEQYF. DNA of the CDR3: TGTGCCAGCAGCCAAGGGAGGGGTTGGGCCTACGAGCAGTACTTC.

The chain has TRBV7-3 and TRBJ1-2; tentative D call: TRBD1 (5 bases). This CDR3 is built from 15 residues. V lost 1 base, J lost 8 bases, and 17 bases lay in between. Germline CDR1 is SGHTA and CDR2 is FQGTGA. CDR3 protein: CASSLSGTLERGYTF. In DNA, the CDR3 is TGTGCCAGCAGCTTAAGCGGGACGCTGGAAAGGGGCTACACCTTC.

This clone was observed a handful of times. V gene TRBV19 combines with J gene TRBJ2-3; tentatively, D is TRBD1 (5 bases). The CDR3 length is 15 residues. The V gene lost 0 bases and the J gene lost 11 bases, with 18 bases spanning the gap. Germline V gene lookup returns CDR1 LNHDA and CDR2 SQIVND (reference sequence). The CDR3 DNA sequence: TGTGCCAGTAGTATAGATCCCCCCAGGGCAGGGATGCAGTATTTT. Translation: CASSIDPPRAGMQYF.

The CDR3 DNA sequence: TGTGCCAGTAGTATACTAGCGGGAGGGCCCGGGGAGCTGTTTTTT. Its protein product is CASSILAGGPGELFF. V is TRBV19 and J is TRBJ2-2, with TRBD2 matching 12 bases. CDR3 size: 15 residues. In germline, CDR1 is LNHDA, CDR2 SQIVND (reference sequence). Trimming took 2 bases from V and 6 from J; bases not matched to a gene: 1.

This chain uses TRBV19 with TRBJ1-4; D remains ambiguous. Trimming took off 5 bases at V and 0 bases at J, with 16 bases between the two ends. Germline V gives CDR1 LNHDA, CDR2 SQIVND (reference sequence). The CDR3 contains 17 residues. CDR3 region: CASSRRAATTTNEKLFF. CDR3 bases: TGTGCCAGTAGTCGGCGGGCAGCGACAACAACTAATGAAAAACTGTTTTTT.

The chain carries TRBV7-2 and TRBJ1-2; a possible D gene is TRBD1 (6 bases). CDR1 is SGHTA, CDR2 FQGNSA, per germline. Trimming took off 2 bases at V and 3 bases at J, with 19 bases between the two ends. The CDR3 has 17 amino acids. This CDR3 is CASSLTRMTGNHYGYTF. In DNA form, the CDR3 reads TGTGCCAGCAGCTTAACCCGAATGACAGGAAACCACTATGGCTACACCTTC.

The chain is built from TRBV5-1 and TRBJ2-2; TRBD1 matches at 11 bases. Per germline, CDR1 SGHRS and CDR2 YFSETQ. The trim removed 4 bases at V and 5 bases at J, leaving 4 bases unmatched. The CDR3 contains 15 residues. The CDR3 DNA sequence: TGCGCCAGCAGCCAGGACAGGGGGCTGACCGGGGAGCTGTTTTTT. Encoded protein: CASSQDRGLTGELFF.

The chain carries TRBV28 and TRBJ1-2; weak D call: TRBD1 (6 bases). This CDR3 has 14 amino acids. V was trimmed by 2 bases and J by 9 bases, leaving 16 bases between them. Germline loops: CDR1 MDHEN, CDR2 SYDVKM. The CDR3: CASSLQLGAKSYTF. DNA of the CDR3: TGTGCCAGCAGTTTACAATTGGGGGCTAAAAGCTACACCTTC.

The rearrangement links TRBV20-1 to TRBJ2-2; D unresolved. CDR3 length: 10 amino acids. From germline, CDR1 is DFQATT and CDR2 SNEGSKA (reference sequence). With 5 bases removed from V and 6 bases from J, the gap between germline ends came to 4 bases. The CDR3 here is CSAHAGELFF. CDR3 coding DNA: TGCAGTGCTCATGCCGGGGAGCTGTTTTTT.

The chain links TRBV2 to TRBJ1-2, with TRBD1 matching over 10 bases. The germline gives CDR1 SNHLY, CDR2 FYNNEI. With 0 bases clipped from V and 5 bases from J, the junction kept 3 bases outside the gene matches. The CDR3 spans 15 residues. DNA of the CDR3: TGTGCCAGCAGTGAAGCGCGGGGACAGGGGTATGGCTACACCTTC. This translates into CASSEARGQGYGYTF.

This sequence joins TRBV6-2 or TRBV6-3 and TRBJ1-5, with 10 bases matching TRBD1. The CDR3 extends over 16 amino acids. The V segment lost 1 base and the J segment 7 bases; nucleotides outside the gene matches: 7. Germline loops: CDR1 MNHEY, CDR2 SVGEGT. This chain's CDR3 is CASSYLGQGLVQPQHF. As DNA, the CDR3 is TGTGCCAGCAGTTACTTGGGACAGGGGTTAGTACAGCCCCAGCATTTT.

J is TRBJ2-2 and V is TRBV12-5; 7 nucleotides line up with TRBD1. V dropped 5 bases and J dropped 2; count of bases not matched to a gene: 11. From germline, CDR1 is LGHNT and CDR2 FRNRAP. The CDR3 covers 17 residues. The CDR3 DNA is TGTGCTAGTGGTGCGAACTCCGGGACAGTAAACACCGGGGAGCTGTTTTTT. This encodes CASGANSGTVNTGELFF.

CDR3 sequence reads: CASSLSGGELFF. In nucleotides, the CDR3 is TGTGCCAGCAGCTTGTCCGGCGGGGAGCTGTTTTTT. The chain has TRBV5-4 and TRBJ2-2; D remains unclear. Germline CDR1 reads SGHNT; CDR2 reads YYREEE (reference sequence). The CDR3 contains 12 residues. The ends were cut back, 1 base at V and 7 bases at J, with 5 bases in the middle.